The 7 T cell receptor beta chains listed next were all sequenced from one sample in a study of T cell repertoires in cytomegalovirus infection. These receptors' targets are unknown. MiXCR was run by TCRdb on the reads, yielding one entry per CDR3 protein. The data hold 100,000 to 150,000 distinct CDR3 sequences, with 25% to 35% observed a single time. This material consisted of CD8+ T cells from cultured PBMCs, taken from culture after CMV antigen stimulation. These receptors were taken from a human donor in good health (CMV status not recorded). Some clones in this sample may be carry-over from other donors' samples.

This clonotype was counted ten times or more. The chain links TRBV4-3 to TRBJ1-6; 10 positions match TRBD1. V lost 4 bases, J lost 5 bases, and 5 bases stayed unmatched. Germline CDR1 is LGHNA and CDR2 is YSLEER. This CDR3 spans 16 amino acids. The CDR3 reads CASSPGTGENNSPLHF. CDR3 coding DNA: TGCGCCAGCAGCCCAGGGACAGGGGAAAATAATTCACCCCTCCACTTT.

This clonotype showed up just a few times. This chain joins TRBV6-5 and TRBJ1-1, with a possible D match to TRBD1 (5 bases). In germline, CDR1 is MNHEY, CDR2 SVGAGI. V dropped 1 base and J dropped 0 bases, with 12 bases sitting between them. CDR3 size: 16 residues. CDR3 in amino acids: CASSYFLDSVNTEAFF. DNA for the CDR3: TGTGCCAGCAGTTACTTCCTTGACAGCGTGAACACTGAAGCTTTCTTT.

This sequence joins TRBV2 and TRBJ2-7; 8 bases match TRBD1. Unmatched junction bases numbered 9, after V lost 6 bases and J lost 2 bases. CDR1 and CDR2 (germline): SNHLY, FYNNEI. This CDR3 has 15 residues. CDR3 nucleotide sequence: TGTGCCAGCAGGGAAATACAGGGGGTTACCTACGAGCAGTACTTC. Its protein product is CASREIQGVTYEQYF.

The table lists this clonotype with many counts. This chain links TRBV7-9 with TRBJ2-7; tentative D call: TRBD1 (6 bases). Per the germline V gene, CDR1 is SEHNR and CDR2 is FQNEAQ (reference sequence). V was pared by 1 base and J by 6 bases, with 7 bases between. The CDR3 spans 12 residues. For the CDR3, the DNA is TGTGCCAGCAGCTTAGAAGGGGGCGAGCAGTACTTC. Translated: CASSLEGGEQYF. Full variable domain (rest looked up from reference TRBV7-9 and TRBJ2-7): DTGVSQNPRHKITKRGQNVTFRCDPISEHNRLYWYRQTLGQGPEFLTYFQNEAQLEKSRLLSDRFSAERPKGSFSTLEIQRTEQGDSAMYLCASSLEGGEQYFGPGTRLTVT.

Regarding this clonotype: With a much larger clone just one base away, this may be a read error. This chain joins TRBV7-8 and TRBJ2-7, with D possibly matching TRBD2 (5 bases). CDR1 SGHVS and CDR2 FQNEAQ come from the germline V gene. The CDR3 spans 13 residues. CDR3 DNA sequence: TGTGTCAGCACCTTAAGCCGGGGAAACGAGCAGTACTTC. Encoded protein: CVSTLSRGNEQYF.

In this sample, this clonotype turned up many times. The chain joins TRBV11-3 to TRBJ2-3, with TRBD2 matching over 10 bases. The length of the CDR3 is 16 residues. Germline trimming cut 5 bases from V and 0 bases from J; bases unmatched to any gene: 5. Germline V gene lookup returns CDR1 SGHNT and CDR2 YENEEA. This chain's CDR3 is CASSAGLAASTDTQYF. CDR3 nucleotide sequence: TGTGCCAGCAGCGCCGGACTAGCGGCAAGCACAGATACGCAGTATTTT.

A note on this clonotype: Relative to the germline gene, one junction end is altered; a read error may explain this. J is TRBJ1-5 and V is TRBV4-3, with 7 bases fitting TRBD1. Germline lookup yields CDR1 LGHNA and CDR2 YSLEER. This CDR3 region has 16 residues. The DNA of the CDR3 is TGCGCCAGCAGCCGCTCGACAGGGAGTGGCAATCAGTCCCAGCATTTT. Translating it yields CASSRSTGSGNQSQHF.